A selection of T cell receptor beta chains follows, all from one sample in a study of shared clonotypes between healthy human individuals. The assay was immunoSEQ multiplex PCR, and TCRdb's table has in-frame clones only and misses some. The sample has approximately 2,200,000 clones; just over 90% are singletons. Sequenced sample: naive CD8+ T cells from PBMCs. The receptors originated from a man between 18 and 29 years old in good health. Some clones in this sample may be carry-over from other donors' samples. CDR3s include the opening cysteine and the closing phenylalanine or tryptophan. The D gene is left open where the match is weak. Clone size is not always given. Where it is, it says once, few, many or a class for expanded clones.

V	J	D	size	CDR3	DNA
TRBV7-8	TRBJ2-1	TRBD2	few	CASSLGTSGYNEQFF	TGTGCCAGCAGCTTAGGGACTAGCGGCTACAATGAGCAGTTCTTC
TRBV18	TRBJ2-5	TRBD1	-	CASSPRTGDRGETQYF	TGTGCCAGCTCACCACGGACAGGGGACAGGGGGGAGACCCAGTACTTC
TRBV28	TRBJ1-1	-	-	CASSLVGSGGWTEAFF	TGTGCCAGCAGTTTAGTCGGTAGTGGGGGTTGGACTGAAGCTTTCTTT
TRBV10-1	TRBJ2-3	-	-	CASSEMPTDTQYF	TGCGCCAGCAGTGAGATGCCCACAGATACGCAGTATTTT
TRBV28	TRBJ2-1	TRBD1	-	CASSSQGLTGIVGNEQFF	TGTGCCAGCAGTTCGCAAGGATTGACAGGGATCGTCGGGAATGAGCAGTTCTTC
TRBV28	TRBJ2-7	TRBD1	-	CASSSTGSTYEQYF	TGTGCCAGCAGCTCGACAGGGTCTACCTACGAGCAGTACTTC
TRBV10-2	TRBJ1-4	-	once	CASREQGLVAEKLFF	TGCGCCAGCAGGGAACAGGGACTGGTGGCTGAAAAACTGTTTTTT
TRBV7-6	TRBJ2-3	-	-	CASQQLGTFRDTQYF	TGTGCCAGCCAGCAGCTCGGGACCTTTAGGGATACGCAGTATTTT
TRBV19	TRBJ1-4	-	-	CASSIVLWDRGEKLFF	TGTGCCAGTAGTATAGTACTGTGGGATCGGGGTGAAAAACTGTTTTTT
TRBV7-9	TRBJ1-4	-	-	CASSLMQEKLFF	TGTGCCAGCAGCTTAATGCAAGAAAAACTGTTTTTT
TRBV7-9	TRBJ2-7	TRBD2	-	CASQGTSGSVALDEQYF	TGTGCCAGCCAAGGGACTAGCGGGAGTGTGGCACTAGACGAGCAGTACTTC
TRBV7-9	TRBJ1-2	-	-	CASSLRTRGGYGYTF	TGTGCCAGCAGCTTACGTACGCGGGGCGGCTATGGCTACACCTTC
TRBV10-2	TRBJ1-2	-	-	CASSESSGEGSYGYTF	TGCGCCAGCAGTGAGTCGTCCGGGGAGGGTAGCTATGGCTACACCTTC
TRBV29-1	TRBJ1-2	-	once	CSATPEGWSLYGYTF	TGCAGCGCCACACCCGAAGGTTGGTCCCTCTATGGCTACACCTTC
TRBV5-3	TRBJ2-2	-	-	CARSGDIPGELFF	TGTGCCAGAAGCGGGGACATTCCCGGGGAGCTGTTTTTT
TRBV6-1	TRBJ2-7	-	-	CASSEGVGYYYEQYF	TGTGCCAGCAGTGAGGGGGTCGGCTACTACTACGAGCAGTACTTC
TRBV28	TRBJ1-2	-	-	CASSPQGLYGYTF	TGTGCCAGCAGTCCCCAGGGACTCTATGGCTACACCTTC
TRBV30	TRBJ2-7	TRBD2	-	CAWRGLAGDYEQYF	TGTGCCTGGAGAGGACTAGCGGGAGACTACGAGCAGTACTTC
TRBV27	TRBJ1-1	TRBD1	-	CASRSPHRGNTEAFF	TGTGCCAGCAGATCTCCCCACAGGGGGAACACTGAAGCTTTCTTT
TRBV27	TRBJ2-2	-	-	CASSSNRNTGELFF	TGTGCCAGCAGTTCTAACAGGAACACCGGGGAGCTGTTTTTT
TRBV7-2	TRBJ2-5	TRBD2	-	CASSPWGRAAETQYF	TGTGCCAGCAGTCCCTGGGGGAGGGCCGCAGAGACCCAGTACTTC